These T cell receptor beta chains were read from a single sample in a study of cytomegalovirus exposure and HLA in healthy donors. Data came from immunoSEQ multiplex PCR; TCRdb stores just in-frame clones and leaves some out. The sample includes some 100,000 clones, around three quarters of them seen just once. Sequencing was carried out using PBMCs. The receptors shown here come from a woman in her 50s in good health and CMV-seropositive. CDR3s leave out the opening cysteine and the closing phenylalanine or tryptophan.

>TRBJ2-1|TRBV29-1
SVALGGFKGTSGGAGYNEQF
>-|TRBV7-6
ASSLGAGGHLDEQY
>TRBJ2-1|TRBV19
ASGGKLYNEQF
>TRBJ2-1|TRBV9
ASSVGRGYNEQF
>TRBJ2-3|TRBV7-8
ASSSQGTDTQY
>TRBJ2-1|TRBV6-1
ASSEGDRGRNEQF
>TRBJ1-1|TRBV29-1
SVEGTDPLGTEAF
>TRBJ2-5|TRBV6-1
ASMAGKKETQY
>TRBJ2-5|TRBV4-1
ASSQERGTETQY
>TRBJ2-7|TRBV30
AWSGPGRSTYEQY
>TRBJ2-3|TRBV11-2
ASSLVLAGTDTQY
>TRBJ1-1|TRBV5-1
ASNDLSDSYTEAF